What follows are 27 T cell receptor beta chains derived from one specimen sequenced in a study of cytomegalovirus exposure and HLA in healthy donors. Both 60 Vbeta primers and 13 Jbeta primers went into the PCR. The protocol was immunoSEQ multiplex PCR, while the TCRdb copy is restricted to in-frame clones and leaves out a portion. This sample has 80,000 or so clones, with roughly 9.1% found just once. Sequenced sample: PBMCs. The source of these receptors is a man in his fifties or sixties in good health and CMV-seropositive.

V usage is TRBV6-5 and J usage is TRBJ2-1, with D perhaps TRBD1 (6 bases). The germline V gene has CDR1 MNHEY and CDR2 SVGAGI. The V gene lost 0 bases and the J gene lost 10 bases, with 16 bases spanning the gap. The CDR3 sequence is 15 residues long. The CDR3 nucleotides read TGTGCCAGCAGTTACTCCGGGACACACCTAGGGGAGCAGTTCTTC. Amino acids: CASSYSGTHLGEQFF.

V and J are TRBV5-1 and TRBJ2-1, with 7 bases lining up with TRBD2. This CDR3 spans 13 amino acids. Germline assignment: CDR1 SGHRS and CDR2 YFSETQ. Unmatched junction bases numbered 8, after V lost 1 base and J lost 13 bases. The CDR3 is CASSLRLAGDQFF. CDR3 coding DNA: TGCGCCAGCAGCTTGCGACTCGCGGGGGATCAGTTCTTC. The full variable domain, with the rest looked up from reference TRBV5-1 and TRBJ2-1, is KAGVTQTPRYLIKTRGQQVTLSCSPISGHRSVSWYQQTPGQGLQFLFEYFSETQRNKGNFPGRFSGRQFSNSRSEMNVSTLELGDSALYLCASSLRLAGDQFFGPGTRLTVL.

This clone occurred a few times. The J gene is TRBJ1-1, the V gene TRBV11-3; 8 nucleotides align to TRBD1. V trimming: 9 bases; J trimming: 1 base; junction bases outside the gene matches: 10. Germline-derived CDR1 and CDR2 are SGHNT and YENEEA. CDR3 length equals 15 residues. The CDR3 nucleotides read TGTGCCAGTAGTCCCGGAACAGGGGGGAACACTGAAGCTTTCTTT. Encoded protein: CASSPGTGGNTEAFF.

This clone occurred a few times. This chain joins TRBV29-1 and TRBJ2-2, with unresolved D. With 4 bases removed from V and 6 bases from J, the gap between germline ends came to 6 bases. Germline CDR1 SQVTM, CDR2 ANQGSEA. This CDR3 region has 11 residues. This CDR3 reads CSVGGPGELFF. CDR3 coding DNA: TGCAGCGTTGGAGGTCCCGGGGAGCTGTTTTTT.

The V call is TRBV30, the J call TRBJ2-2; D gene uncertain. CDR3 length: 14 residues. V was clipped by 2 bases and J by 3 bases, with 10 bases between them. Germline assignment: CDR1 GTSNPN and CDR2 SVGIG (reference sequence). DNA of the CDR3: TGTGCCTGGAGTCTTGGCCAGTACACCGGGGAGCTGTTTTTT. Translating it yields CAWSLGQYTGELFF. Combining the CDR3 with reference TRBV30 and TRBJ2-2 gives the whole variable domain SQTIHQWPATLVQPVGSPLSLECTVEGTSNPNLYWYRQAAGRGLQLLFYSVGIGQISSEVPQNLSASRPQDRQFILSSKKLLLSDSGFYLCAWSLGQYTGELFFGEGSRLTVL.

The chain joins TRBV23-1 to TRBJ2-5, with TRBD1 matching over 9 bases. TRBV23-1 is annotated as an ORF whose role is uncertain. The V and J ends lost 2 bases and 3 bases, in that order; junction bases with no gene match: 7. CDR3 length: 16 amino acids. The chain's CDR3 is CASSQETGGSEETQYF. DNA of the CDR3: TGCGCCAGCAGTCAAGAGACAGGGGGGTCCGAAGAGACCCAGTACTTC.

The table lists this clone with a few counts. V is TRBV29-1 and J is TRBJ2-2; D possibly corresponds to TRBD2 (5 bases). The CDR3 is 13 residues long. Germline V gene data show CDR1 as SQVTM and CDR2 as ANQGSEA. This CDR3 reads CASQEVRTGELFF. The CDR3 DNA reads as TGCGCCTCCCAGGAGGTGAGGACCGGGGAGCTGTTTTTT.

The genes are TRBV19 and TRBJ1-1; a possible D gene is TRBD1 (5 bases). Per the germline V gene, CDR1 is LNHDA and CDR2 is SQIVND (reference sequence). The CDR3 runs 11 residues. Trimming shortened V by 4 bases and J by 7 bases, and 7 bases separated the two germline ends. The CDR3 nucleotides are TGTGCCAGTAGTAGGGGCGTTGAAGCTTTCTTT. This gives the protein CASSRGVEAFF.

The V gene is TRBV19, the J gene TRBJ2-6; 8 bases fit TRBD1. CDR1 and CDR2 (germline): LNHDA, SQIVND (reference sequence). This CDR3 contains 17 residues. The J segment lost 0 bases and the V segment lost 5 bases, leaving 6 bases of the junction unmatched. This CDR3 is CASSPGQVSSGANVLTF. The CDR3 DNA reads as TGTGCCAGTAGTCCGGGACAGGTCTCCTCTGGGGCCAACGTCCTGACTTTC. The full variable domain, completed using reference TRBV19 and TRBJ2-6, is DGGITQSPKYLFRKEGQNVTLSCEQNLNHDAMYWYRQDPGQGLRLIYYSQIVNDFQKGDIAEGYSVSREKKESFPLTVTSAQKNPTAFYLCASSPGQVSSGANVLTFGAGSRLTVL.

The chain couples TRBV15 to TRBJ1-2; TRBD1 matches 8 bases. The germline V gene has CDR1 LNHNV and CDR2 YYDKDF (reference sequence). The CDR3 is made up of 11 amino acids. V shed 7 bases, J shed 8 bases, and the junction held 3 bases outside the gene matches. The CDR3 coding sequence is TGTGCCACCACTCAGGGGGCAGGCTACACCTTC. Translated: CATTQGAGYTF.

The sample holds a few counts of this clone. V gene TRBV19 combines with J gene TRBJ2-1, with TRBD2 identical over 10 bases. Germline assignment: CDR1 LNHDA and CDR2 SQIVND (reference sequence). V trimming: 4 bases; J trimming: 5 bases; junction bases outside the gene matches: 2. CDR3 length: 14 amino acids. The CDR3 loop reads CASSRGLANNEQFF. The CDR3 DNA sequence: TGTGCCAGTAGTAGGGGACTAGCGAACAATGAGCAGTTCTTC.

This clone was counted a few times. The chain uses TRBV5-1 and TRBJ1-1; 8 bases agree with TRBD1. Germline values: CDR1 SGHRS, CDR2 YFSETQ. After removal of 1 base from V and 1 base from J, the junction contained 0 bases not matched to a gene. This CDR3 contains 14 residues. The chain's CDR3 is CASSLTGGNTEAFF. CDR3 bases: TGCGCCAGCAGCTTGACAGGGGGGAACACTGAAGCTTTCTTT. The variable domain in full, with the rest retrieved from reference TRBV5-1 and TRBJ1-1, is KAGVTQTPRYLIKTRGQQVTLSCSPISGHRSVSWYQQTPGQGLQFLFEYFSETQRNKGNFPGRFSGRQFSNSRSEMNVSTLELGDSALYLCASSLTGGNTEAFFGQGTRLTVV.

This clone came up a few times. CDR3 amino acids: CASSLTRTSGGASYEQYV. In nucleotides, the CDR3 is TGTGCCAGCAGTTTAACCAGGACTAGCGGGGGGGCTTCCTACGAGCAGTACGTC. This rearrangement joins TRBV6-7 to TRBJ2-7, with TRBD2 matching over 15 bases. TRBV6-7 is flagged as an ORF with uncertain function. The CDR3 loop spans 18 amino acids. Trimming cost V 4 bases and J 1 base; bases outside gene matches: 8.

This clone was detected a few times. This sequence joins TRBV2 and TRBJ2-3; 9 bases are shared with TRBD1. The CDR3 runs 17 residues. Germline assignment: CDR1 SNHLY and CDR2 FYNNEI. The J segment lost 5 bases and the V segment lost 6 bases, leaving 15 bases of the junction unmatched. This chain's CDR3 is CASRRGDRVGSGDTQYF. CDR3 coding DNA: TGTGCCAGCAGGAGGGGGGACAGGGTAGGGTCCGGAGATACGCAGTATTTT.

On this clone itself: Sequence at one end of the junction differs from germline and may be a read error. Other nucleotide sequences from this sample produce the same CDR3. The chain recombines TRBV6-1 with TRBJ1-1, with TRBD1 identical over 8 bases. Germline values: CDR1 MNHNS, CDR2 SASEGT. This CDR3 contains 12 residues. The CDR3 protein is CASRGPNTEAFF. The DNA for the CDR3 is TGTGCAAGCAGGGGGCCCAACACTGAAGCTTTCTTT.

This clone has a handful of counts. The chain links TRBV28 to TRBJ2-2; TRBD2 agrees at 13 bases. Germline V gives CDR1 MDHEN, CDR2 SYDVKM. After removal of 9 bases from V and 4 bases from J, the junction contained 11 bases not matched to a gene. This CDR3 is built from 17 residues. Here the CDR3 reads CASYNPGLAGPTGELFF. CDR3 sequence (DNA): TGTGCCAGTTACAACCCGGGACTAGCGGGACCCACCGGGGAGCTGTTTTTT.

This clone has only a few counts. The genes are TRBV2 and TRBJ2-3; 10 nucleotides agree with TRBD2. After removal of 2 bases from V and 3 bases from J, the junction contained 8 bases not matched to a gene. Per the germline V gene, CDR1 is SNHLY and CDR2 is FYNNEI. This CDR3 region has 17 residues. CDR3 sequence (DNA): TGTGCCAGCAGTGAACCTAAACTAGCGGGAAAAACAGATACGCAGTATTTT. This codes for CASSEPKLAGKTDTQYF.

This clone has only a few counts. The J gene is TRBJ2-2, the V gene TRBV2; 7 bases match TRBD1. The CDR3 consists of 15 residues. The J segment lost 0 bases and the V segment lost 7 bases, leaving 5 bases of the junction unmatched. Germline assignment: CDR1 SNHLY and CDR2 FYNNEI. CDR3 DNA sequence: TGTGCCAGCATCCGGGACAGCACGAACACCGGGGAGCTGTTTTTT. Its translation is CASIRDSTNTGELFF.

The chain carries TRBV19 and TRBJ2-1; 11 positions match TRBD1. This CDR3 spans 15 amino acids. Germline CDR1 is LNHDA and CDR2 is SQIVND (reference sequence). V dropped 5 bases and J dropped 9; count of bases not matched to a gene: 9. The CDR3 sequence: CASSSGQGVGSEQFF. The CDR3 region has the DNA TGTGCCAGTAGTTCGGGACAGGGGGTTGGTAGTGAGCAGTTCTTC. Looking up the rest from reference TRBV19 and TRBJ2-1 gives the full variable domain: DGGITQSPKYLFRKEGQNVTLSCEQNLNHDAMYWYRQDPGQGLRLIYYSQIVNDFQKGDIAEGYSVSREKKESFPLTVTSAQKNPTAFYLCASSSGQGVGSEQFFGPGTRLTVL.

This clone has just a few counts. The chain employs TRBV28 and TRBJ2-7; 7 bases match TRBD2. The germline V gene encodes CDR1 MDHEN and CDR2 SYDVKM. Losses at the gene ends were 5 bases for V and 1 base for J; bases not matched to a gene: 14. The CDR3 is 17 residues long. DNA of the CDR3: TGTGCCAGCAGTCGCCGGGGGGTTTTCTCGAGTTCCTACGAGCAGTACTTC. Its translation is CASSRRGVFSSSYEQYF.

The CDR3 sequence is CAGHAGELFF. For the CDR3, the DNA is TGTGCCGGGCATGCCGGGGAGCTGTTTTTT. The chain couples TRBV7-8 to TRBJ2-2; D call uncertain. Per the germline V gene, CDR1 is SGHVS and CDR2 is FQNEAQ. V gave up 11 bases and J gave up 6 bases, with 7 bases separating them. The CDR3 has 10 residues.

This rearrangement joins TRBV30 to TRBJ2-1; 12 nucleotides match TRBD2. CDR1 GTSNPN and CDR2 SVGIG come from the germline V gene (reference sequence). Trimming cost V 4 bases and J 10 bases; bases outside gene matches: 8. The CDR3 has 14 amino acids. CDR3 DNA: TGTGCCTGGAACCTAGCGGGAGGGAGAGGAGAGCAGTTCTTC. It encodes CAWNLAGGRGEQFF.

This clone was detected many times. This CDR3 is CASSLPPAGGKAGELFF. The CDR3 nucleotides are TGTGCCAGCAGTTTACCCCCAGCGGGAGGAAAGGCCGGGGAGCTGTTTTTT. V gene TRBV27 combines with J gene TRBJ2-2; 9 bases are a match to TRBD2. CDR1 and CDR2 from the germline V gene are MNHEY and SMNVEV (reference sequence). V dropped 2 bases and J dropped 6; count of bases not matched to a gene: 10. The CDR3 is made up of 17 amino acids.

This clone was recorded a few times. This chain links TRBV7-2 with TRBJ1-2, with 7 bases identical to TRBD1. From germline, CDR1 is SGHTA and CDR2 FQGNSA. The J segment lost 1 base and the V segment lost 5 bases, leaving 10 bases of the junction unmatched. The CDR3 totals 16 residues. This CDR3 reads CASSPRQGPLNYGYTF. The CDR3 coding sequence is TGTGCCAGCAGCCCCAGACAGGGCCCACTTAACTATGGCTACACCTTC.

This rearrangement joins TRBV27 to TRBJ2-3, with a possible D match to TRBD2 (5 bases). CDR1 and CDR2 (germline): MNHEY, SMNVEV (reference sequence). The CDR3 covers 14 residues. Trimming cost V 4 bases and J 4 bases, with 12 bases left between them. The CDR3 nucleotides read TGTGCCAGCAGTTATGAGGCCGGGGCAGATACGCAGTATTTT. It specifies CASSYEAGADTQYF.

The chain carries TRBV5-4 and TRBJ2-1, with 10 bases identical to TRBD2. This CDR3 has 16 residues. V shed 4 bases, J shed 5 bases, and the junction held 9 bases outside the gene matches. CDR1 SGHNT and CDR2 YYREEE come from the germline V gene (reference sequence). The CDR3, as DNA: TGTGCCAGCAGCGGGGGACTAGCGAGCCTTAACAATGAGCAGTTCTTC. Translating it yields CASSGGLASLNNEQFF.

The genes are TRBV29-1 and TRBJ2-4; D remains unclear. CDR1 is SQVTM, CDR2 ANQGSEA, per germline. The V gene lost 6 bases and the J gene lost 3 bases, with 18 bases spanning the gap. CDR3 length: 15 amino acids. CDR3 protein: CSVLPNAQDKNIQYF. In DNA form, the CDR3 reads TGCAGCGTCCTTCCTAACGCGCAGGACAAAAACATTCAGTACTTC.